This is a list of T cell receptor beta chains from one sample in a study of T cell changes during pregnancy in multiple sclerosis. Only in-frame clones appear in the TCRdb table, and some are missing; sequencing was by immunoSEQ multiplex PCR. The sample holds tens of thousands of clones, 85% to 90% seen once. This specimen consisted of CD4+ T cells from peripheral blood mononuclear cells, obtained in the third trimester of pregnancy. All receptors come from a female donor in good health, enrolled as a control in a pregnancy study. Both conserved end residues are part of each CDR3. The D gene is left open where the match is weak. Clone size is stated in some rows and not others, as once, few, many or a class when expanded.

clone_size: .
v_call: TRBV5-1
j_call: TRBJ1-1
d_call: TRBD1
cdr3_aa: CASSTGTGGAGAEAFF
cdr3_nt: TGCGCCAGCAGCACCGGGACAGGGGGCGCTGGGGCTGAAGCTTTCTTT

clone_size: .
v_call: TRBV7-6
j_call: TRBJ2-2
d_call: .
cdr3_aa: CASSGGQTWGDTGELFF
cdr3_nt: TGTGCCAGCAGCGGTGGACAGACTTGGGGCGACACCGGGGAGCTGTTTTTT

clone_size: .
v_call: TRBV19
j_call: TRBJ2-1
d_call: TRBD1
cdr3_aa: CASSISRQGNEQFF
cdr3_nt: TGTGCCAGTAGTATCAGTCGACAGGGCAATGAGCAGTTCTTC

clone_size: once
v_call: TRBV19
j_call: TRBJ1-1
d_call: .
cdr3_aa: CASSQLRANTEAFF
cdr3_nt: TGTGCCAGTAGCCAACTGAGGGCGAACACTGAAGCTTTCTTT

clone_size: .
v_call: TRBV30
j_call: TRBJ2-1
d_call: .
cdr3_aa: CAWSGLGGNLWALYNEQFF
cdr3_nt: TGTGCCTGGAGTGGTTTAGGCGGGAACCTATGGGCCCTCTACAATGAGCAGTTCTTC

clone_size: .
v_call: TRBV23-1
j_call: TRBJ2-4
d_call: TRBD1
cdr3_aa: CASSQPDRGLQAKNIQYF
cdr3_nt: TGCGCCAGCAGTCAGCCGGACAGGGGGCTTCAAGCCAAAAACATTCAGTACTTC

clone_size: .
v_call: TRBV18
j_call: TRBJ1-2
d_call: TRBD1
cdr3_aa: CASSPDRGNYGYTF
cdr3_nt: TGTGCCAGCTCACCGGACAGGGGGAACTATGGCTACACCTTC

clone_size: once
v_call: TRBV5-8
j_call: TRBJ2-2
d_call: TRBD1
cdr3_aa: CASSPQGIRAGELFF
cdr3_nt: TGTGCCAGCAGCCCACAGGGGATTAGGGCCGGGGAGCTGTTTTTT

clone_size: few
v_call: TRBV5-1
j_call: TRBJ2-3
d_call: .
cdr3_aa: CASSRETNTDTQYF
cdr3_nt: TGCGCCAGCAGTCGAGAAACCAACACAGATACGCAGTATTTT

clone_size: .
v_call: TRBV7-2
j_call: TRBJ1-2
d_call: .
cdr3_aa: CASSSYGNYGYTF
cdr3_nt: TGTGCCAGCAGCTCCTACGGGAACTATGGCTACACCTTC

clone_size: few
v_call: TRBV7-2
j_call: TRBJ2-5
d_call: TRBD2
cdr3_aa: CASSLVAKGGETQYF
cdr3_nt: TGTGCCAGCAGCTTAGTCGCTAAGGGAGGGGAGACCCAGTACTTC